The 29 T cell receptor beta chains below were found in one sample sequenced in a study of Graves' ophthalmopathy and Graves' hyperthyroidism. Amplified material comprised TCR beta CDR3 regions derived from RNA transcripts. The authors performed first-round RT-PCR with HTBI primers and then a second-round multiplex PCR. Each CDR3 protein gets one entry after TCRdb re-called the multiplex PCR reads with MiXCR. The data show over a million distinct CDR3 sequences, 35% to 45% seen once. Input material: peripheral blood or thyroid tissue (not recorded which). These receptors all stem from an adult man with Graves' hyperthyroidism.

This clonotype has only one observation. The junction shows a germline mismatch at one end, possibly a read error. The rearrangement links TRBV11-2 to TRBJ2-7; 8 nucleotides line up with TRBD1. The CDR3 runs to 13 residues. Germline loops: CDR1 SGHAT, CDR2 FQNNGV. DNA for the CDR3: TGTGCCCGCAGGGGGCGGAACGCCTACGAGCAGTACTTC. This codes for CARRGRNAYEQYF.

This clonotype was counted a single time. In DNA, the CDR3 is TGTGCCAGCAGTGGTTCTAGCGGGGGCTGGAACACTGAAGCTTTCTTT. It codes for CASSGSSGGWNTEAFF. This chain links TRBV2 with TRBJ1-1, with a weak D call TRBD1 (6 bases). Germline V gives CDR1 SNHLY, CDR2 FYNNEI. V lost 4 bases and J lost 1, with 16 bases in between. The CDR3 has 16 amino acids.

A single count supports this clonotype. J is TRBJ2-5 and V is TRBV20-1; tentative D call: TRBD2 (7 bases). Trimming removed 6 bases from V and 2 bases from J, with 13 bases in between. Germline values: CDR1 DFQATT, CDR2 SNEGSKA (reference sequence). This CDR3 contains 13 residues. DNA for the CDR3: TGCAGTGCCGGGCGGGGGCAACAAGAGACCCAGTACTTC. It translates to CSAGRGQQETQYF.

This clonotype was seen repeatedly, ten times or more. The chain couples TRBV5-1 to TRBJ1-2, with 9 nucleotides matching TRBD1. The CDR3 is 15 amino acids. The germline V gene encodes CDR1 SGHRS and CDR2 YFSETQ. Trimming took 4 bases from V and 8 from J; bases not matched to a gene: 12. In nucleotides, the CDR3 is TGCGCCAGCAGCGGGGCATCACAGGGGGCGCTGGGCTACACCTTC. Amino acid sequence: CASSGASQGALGYTF.

This clonotype occurred a few times. The chain has TRBV7-8 and TRBJ2-7; TRBD2 aligns across 7 bases. From germline, CDR1 is SGHVS and CDR2 FQNEAQ. This CDR3 contains 17 residues. J lost 1 base, V lost 1 base, and 10 bases had no gene match. The CDR3 nucleotides are TGTGCCAGCAGCTTAGTAGGGAGTCCTAGCGGATCCTACGAGCAGTACTTC. Its translation: CASSLVGSPSGSYEQYF.

The gene calls are TRBV11-2 and TRBJ2-5, with a tentative D call TRBD1 (5 bases). The V gene's germline CDR1 is SGHAT and CDR2 FQNNGV. This CDR3 has 17 residues. V was shortened by 1 base and J by 3 bases, with 18 bases between the two germline ends. The DNA for the CDR3 is TGTGCCAGCAGCTTAGCATCAGGGTTCCGGGCAGAAGAGACCCAGTACTTC. It is translated as CASSLASGFRAEETQYF.

This clonotype was observed many times. The rearrangement links TRBV29-1 to TRBJ2-7, with D possibly being TRBD1 or TRBD2 (5 bases each). This CDR3 contains 13 residues. Deletions cut 6 bases from V and 3 bases from J, with 15 bases between. Germline CDR1 reads SQVTM; CDR2 reads ANQGSEA. DNA for the CDR3: TGCAGCGTCAACCGGGGCTCGAACTACGAGCAGTACTTC. It specifies CSVNRGSNYEQYF.

This clonotype was seen a handful of times. The V and J genes are TRBV9 and TRBJ1-1, with D hard to call. Germline V gene sequence: CDR1 SGDLS, CDR2 YYNGEE. The CDR3 is 14 amino acids. The V end was cut by 0 bases, the J end by 4 bases, with 10 bases between. The CDR3 DNA is TGTGCCAGCAGCGTAGCTCCCACAAGCACTGAAGCTTTCTTT. It codes for CASSVAPTSTEAFF.

The chain uses TRBV18 and TRBJ2-5; D unresolved. The CDR3 covers 15 residues. V gave up 2 bases and J gave up 2 bases, with 12 bases separating them. The germline V gene encodes CDR1 KGHSH and CDR2 LQKENI. Written as DNA, the CDR3 is TGTGCCAGCTCACCAAGCGTCGGCAAGCAAGAGACCCAGTACTTC. Encoded protein: CASSPSVGKQETQYF.

For this clonotype: This may stem from a read error, because a much larger clone lies one nucleotide away. The chain carries TRBV7-9 and TRBJ1-2; D may be TRBD1 (5 bases). Germline values: CDR1 SEHNR, CDR2 FQNEAQ (reference sequence). The CDR3 has 15 amino acids. CDR3 coding DNA: TGTGCCAGCAGCTTAGCGGATCCAGGGCGCTATGACTACACCTTC. It yields the protein CASSLADPGRYDYTF. The whole variable domain, filled in from reference TRBV7-9 and TRBJ1-2, reads DTGVSQNPRHKITKRGQNVTFRCDPISEHNRLYWYRQTLGQGPEFLTYFQNEAQLEKSRLLSDRFSAERPKGSFSTLEIQRTEQGDSAMYLCASSLADPGRYDYTFGSGTRLTVV.

This clonotype was counted only a few times. The gene calls are TRBV2 and TRBJ2-7; 11 bases fit TRBD1. After removal of 11 bases from V and 3 bases from J, the junction contained 9 bases not matched to a gene. Germline V gene sequence: CDR1 SNHLY, CDR2 FYNNEI. The CDR3 is 14 residues long. The CDR3, as DNA: TGTGCCGGCGGGCCCGGGACAGGGGGCTACGAGCAGTACTTC. As protein: CAGGPGTGGYEQYF.

Concerning this clonotype itself: Mismatch with germline at one junction end may stem from a read error. The chain employs TRBV10-3 and TRBJ1-4; D is possibly TRBD1 (6 bases). The CDR3 extends over 14 amino acids. Germline loops: CDR1 ENHRY, CDR2 SYGVKD. The CDR3 loop is CASSPQGRDEKLFF. The CDR3 bases are TGTGCCAGCAGTCCACAGGGAAGGGATGAAAAACTGTTTTTT.

Comment on this clonotype: A read error may explain this, as a much larger clone is one base away. The CDR3: CASSSSYEPQHF. Written as DNA, the CDR3 is TGTGCCAGCAGCTCCTCCTATGAGCCCCAGCATTTT. The chain recombines TRBV13 with TRBJ1-5; no definite D call. Germline-derived CDR1 and CDR2 are PRHDT and FYEKMQ (reference sequence). V was pared by 4 bases and J by 8 bases, with 9 bases between. The CDR3 covers 12 residues.

The CDR3 DNA reads TGTGCCAGCAGCAACACCGGGACAGGGATGATTCTACGGGAGCTGTTTTTT. Amino acids: CASSNTGTGMILRELFF. The V call is TRBV7-6, the J call TRBJ2-2; 9 bases are shared with TRBD1. The CDR3 covers 17 residues. The germline gives CDR1 SGHVS, CDR2 FNYEAQ. V trimming: 5 bases; J trimming: 9 bases; junction bases outside the gene matches: 16.

The J gene is TRBJ2-7, the V gene TRBV29-1; weak D call: TRBD1 (6 bases). Per germline, CDR1 SQVTM and CDR2 ANQGSEA. V lost 7 bases and J lost 2, with 15 bases in between. The length of the CDR3 is 13 residues. This CDR3 reads CSGVRGPTYEQYF. As DNA, the CDR3 is TGCAGCGGAGTCAGGGGTCCGACCTACGAGCAGTACTTC.

The sample holds many counts of this clonotype. This rearrangement joins TRBV11-2 to TRBJ1-5; 7 bases fit TRBD1. Trimming removed 5 bases from V and 7 bases from J; junction bases left unmatched: 8. This CDR3 is built from 14 residues. Germline V gene data show CDR1 as SGHAT and CDR2 as FQNNGV. This CDR3 reads CASSVRDSHQPQHF. DNA of the CDR3: TGTGCCAGCAGCGTCCGGGACAGTCACCAGCCCCAGCATTTT.

This clonotype was seen just once. One end of the junction is discordant with germline, which a read error may explain. V usage is TRBV11-1 and J usage is TRBJ1-6; 7 bases are shared with TRBD1. The CDR3 runs 16 residues. Per the germline V gene, CDR1 is SGHAT and CDR2 is FQDESV (reference sequence). CDR3: CASSLAPTGRDSSLHF. DNA for the CDR3: TGTGCCAGCAGCTTAGCGCCGACAGGGAGGGATTCATCCCTCCACTTT.

The chain recombines TRBV11-2 with TRBJ2-5; 9 nucleotides agree with TRBD1. CDR3 size: 15 residues. Losses at the gene ends were 1 base for V and 9 bases for J; bases not matched to a gene: 9. Germline-derived CDR1 and CDR2 are SGHAT and FQNNGV. The CDR3 DNA sequence: TGTGCCAGCAGCTTAGGGACAGGGGTGTATCAGCCCCAGTACTTC. Its translation: CASSLGTGVYQPQYF.

J is TRBJ2-7 and V is TRBV9, with 7 bases lining up with TRBD2. From germline, CDR1 is SGDLS and CDR2 YYNGEE. CDR3 size: 14 residues. V shed 3 bases and J 6 bases; nucleotides not matched to a gene: 9. The CDR3 sequence is CASSAPGRSSEQYF. The CDR3 DNA reads as TGTGCCAGCAGCGCACCCGGGAGGTCTTCCGAGCAGTACTTC.

Ten or more counts support this clonotype. V usage is TRBV2 and J usage is TRBJ2-7, with D possibly matching TRBD1 (5 bases). The V end lost 2 bases, the J end lost 4 bases, and 12 bases lay between the germline ends. In germline, CDR1 is SNHLY, CDR2 FYNNEI. The CDR3 spans 14 residues. This chain's CDR3 is CASSELQGKYEQYF. For the CDR3, the DNA is TGTGCCAGCAGTGAACTCCAGGGAAAGTACGAGCAGTACTTC.

This clonotype was picked up many times. The V and J genes are TRBV11-3 and TRBJ2-2; a possible D gene is TRBD2 (6 bases). CDR3 length equals 14 residues. CDR1 and CDR2 (germline): SGHNT, YENEEA. V shed 7 bases and J shed 0 bases, with 9 bases lying between them. DNA for the CDR3: TGTGCCAGCAAGGAGGGACCGAACACCGGGGAGCTGTTTTTT. It translates to CASKEGPNTGELFF.

In its sample, this clonotype was seen a few times. The rearrangement joins TRBV20-1 to TRBJ2-7; D call uncertain. This CDR3 has 14 amino acids. The germline V and J ends were trimmed by 0 bases and 2 bases, with 11 bases remaining between them. CDR1 and CDR2 from the germline V gene are DFQATT and SNEGSKA (reference sequence). Here the CDR3 DNA reads TGCAGTGCTAGAGATCGGAAGAAGGCCTACGAGCAGTACTTC. Protein sequence: CSARDRKKAYEQYF.

This clonotype was observed once. This chain uses TRBV5-1 with TRBJ2-2; D is unclear. CDR1 is SGHRS, CDR2 YFSETQ, per germline. The V end was cut by 4 bases, the J end by 6 bases, with 7 bases between. This CDR3 has 12 amino acids. CDR3 region: CASSRNPGELFF. The CDR3 coding sequence is TGCGCCAGCAGCCGAAATCCCGGGGAGCTGTTTTTT.

J is TRBJ2-7 and V is TRBV29-1, with TRBD1 identical over 8 bases. The V gene's germline CDR1 is SQVTM and CDR2 ANQGSEA. The CDR3 extends over 15 amino acids. The V segment lost 6 bases and the J segment 6 bases; nucleotides outside the gene matches: 16. The CDR3 nucleotides read TGCAGCGTCAACAGCCCGGGACAGGTAGATCGCGAGCAGTACTTC. Protein: CSVNSPGQVDREQYF.

The chain joins TRBV19 to TRBJ2-6; D is ambiguous. CDR1 LNHDA and CDR2 SQIVND come from the germline V gene (reference sequence). This CDR3 has 14 amino acids. With 3 bases removed from V and 4 bases from J, the gap between germline ends came to 7 bases. CDR3 in amino acids: CASSIPPGANVLTF. CDR3 nucleotides: TGTGCCAGTAGTATCCCTCCGGGGGCCAACGTCCTGACTTTC.

Of note for this clonotype: The junction departs from the called germline gene at one end, perhaps through a read error. This rearrangement joins TRBV12-3 or TRBV12-4 to TRBJ2-7; weak D call: TRBD1 (7 bases). The CDR3 runs to 16 residues. DNA for the CDR3: TGTGCCATCAGTGAGTCTAGGCGGGACAGTTCCTACGAGCAGTACTTC. Translated: CAISESRRDSSYEQYF.

The chain recombines TRBV7-2 with TRBJ2-7, with 10 bases identical to TRBD2. CDR1 SGHTA and CDR2 FQGNSA come from the germline V gene. With V trimmed by 1 base and J by 5 bases, 8 bases remained unmatched. There are 16 residues in the CDR3. The DNA for the CDR3 is TGTGCCAGCAGCTTAGGGCTAGCGGGAGAGGTTGACGAGCAGTACTTC. Amino acid sequence: CASSLGLAGEVDEQYF. Using reference TRBV7-2 and TRBJ2-7 for the parts outside the CDR3, the full variable domain is GAGVSQSPSNKVTEKGKDVELRCDPISGHTALYWYRQSLGQGLEFLIYFQGNSAPDKSGLPSDRFSAERTGGSVSTLTIQRTQQEDSAVYLCASSLGLAGEVDEQYFGPGTRLTVT.

This clonotype occurred many times. The V gene is TRBV11-2, the J gene TRBJ2-7; 10 bases map to TRBD1. The CDR3 contains 15 residues. CDR1 SGHAT and CDR2 FQNNGV come from the germline V gene. The trim removed 5 bases at V and 1 base at J, leaving 5 bases unmatched. The DNA of the CDR3 is TGTGCCAGCAGCAGGACAGGGGGGTTTTCCTACGAGCAGTACTTC. Its protein is CASSRTGGFSYEQYF. Variable domain in full (rest from reference TRBV11-2 and TRBJ2-7): EAGVAQSPRYKIIEKRQSVAFWCNPISGHATLYWYQQILGQGPKLLIQFQNNGVVDDSQLPKDRFSAERLKGVDSTLKIQPAKLEDSAVYLCASSRTGGFSYEQYFGPGTRLTVT.

This clonotype was recorded at least ten times. The V gene is TRBV5-1, the J gene TRBJ1-5, with 7 nucleotides matching TRBD1. Trimming at V came to 4 bases and at J to 6 bases, leaving 10 bases not matched to a gene. This CDR3 contains 15 residues. CDR1 and CDR2 (germline): SGHRS, YFSETQ. The CDR3 DNA reads as TGCGCCAGCAGCGAAGGGACAGCTTCGAGTCAGCCCCAGCATTTT. It codes for CASSEGTASSQPQHF.